This T cell receptor (beta chain) was sequenced for a study of T cell changes during pregnancy in multiple sclerosis (dated by TCRdb to between 2019 and 2020). About the investigation overall: Changes in the T cell repertoire over the course of pregnancy were examined in this study in women with multiple sclerosis.

Notes on this clone: The specificity of this receptor is unknown. Base-call qualities are not available, and no considerably larger clone is one nucleotide away.

Trimming takes 0 bases from V and 6 bases from J, and the germline ends sit 8 bases apart. Reading from cysteine to phenylalanine, the CDR3 counts 14 amino acids. The sequence is cut down to CDR3 DNA, 42 bases in frame from base 1. The germline V gene (reference sequence) yields MNHEY for CDR1 and SMNVEV for CDR2. The library was produced with the immunoSEQ multiplex PCR assay. TCRdb provides this immuneACCESS table in a form limited to in-frame rearrangements. Some clones are lacking; in checked studies, under half of them reflect an unresolved V gene, and why the rest are absent is not known. The sample table shows around 42,000 clones, and around 92% are seen once. The ten top clones hold about 0.5% of the sample.

The clonotype was recovered from a female donor in good health, enrolled as a control in a pregnancy study. The sequence joins TRBV27 to TRBJ2-2, and possibly TRBD1, on 6 matching bases. The specimen was CD4+ T cells from peripheral blood mononuclear cells, collected in the second trimester of pregnancy. The CDR3 sequence is CASSLSWTAGELFF. The base sequence is TGTGCCAGCAGTTTATCGTGGACAGCCGGGGAGCTGTTTTTT.